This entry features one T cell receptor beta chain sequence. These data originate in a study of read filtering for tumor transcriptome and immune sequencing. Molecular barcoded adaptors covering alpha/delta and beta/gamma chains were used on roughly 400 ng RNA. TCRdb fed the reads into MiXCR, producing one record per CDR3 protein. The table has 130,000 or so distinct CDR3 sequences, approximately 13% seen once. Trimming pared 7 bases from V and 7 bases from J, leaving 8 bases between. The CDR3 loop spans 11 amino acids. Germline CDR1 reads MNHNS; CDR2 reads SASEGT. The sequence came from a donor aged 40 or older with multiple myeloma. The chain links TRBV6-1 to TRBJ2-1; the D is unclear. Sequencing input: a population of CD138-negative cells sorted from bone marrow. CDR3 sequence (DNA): TGTGCCAGCATATTCCGGAATGAGCAGTTCTTC. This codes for CASIFRNEQFF.